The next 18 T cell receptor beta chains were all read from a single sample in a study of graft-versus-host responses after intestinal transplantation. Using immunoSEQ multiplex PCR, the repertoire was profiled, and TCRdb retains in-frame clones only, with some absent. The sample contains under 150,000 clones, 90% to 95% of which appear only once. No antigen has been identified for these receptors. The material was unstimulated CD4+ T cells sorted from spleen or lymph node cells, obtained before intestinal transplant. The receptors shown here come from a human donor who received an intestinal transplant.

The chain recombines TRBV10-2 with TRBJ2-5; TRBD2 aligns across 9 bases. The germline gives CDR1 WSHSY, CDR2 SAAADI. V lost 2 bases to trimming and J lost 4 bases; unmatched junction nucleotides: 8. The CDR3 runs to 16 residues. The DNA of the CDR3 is TGCGCCAGCAGTGAGCCTGGGGGCGGGGGGGGAGAGACCCAGTACTTC. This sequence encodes CASSEPGGGGGETQYF.

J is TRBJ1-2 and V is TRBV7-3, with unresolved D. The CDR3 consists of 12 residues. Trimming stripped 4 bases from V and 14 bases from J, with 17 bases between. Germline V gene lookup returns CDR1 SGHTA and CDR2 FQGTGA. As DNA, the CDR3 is TGTGCCAGCAGCTCCCCCGGGAGACCGAAGACCTTC. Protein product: CASSSPGRPKTF.

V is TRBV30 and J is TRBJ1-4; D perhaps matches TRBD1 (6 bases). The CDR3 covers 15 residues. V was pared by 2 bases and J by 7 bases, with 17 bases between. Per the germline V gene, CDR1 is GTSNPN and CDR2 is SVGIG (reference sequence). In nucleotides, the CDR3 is TGTGCCTGGAGTCCTTGGGGGAGGGGGTCTGAAAAACTGTTTTTT. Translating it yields CAWSPWGRGSEKLFF.

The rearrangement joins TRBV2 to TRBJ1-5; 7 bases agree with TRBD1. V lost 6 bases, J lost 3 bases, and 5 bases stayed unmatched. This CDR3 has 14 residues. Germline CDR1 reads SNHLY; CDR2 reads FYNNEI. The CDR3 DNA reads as TGTGCCAGCAGGATGACAGGGTACAATCAGCCCCAGCATTTT. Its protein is CASRMTGYNQPQHF.

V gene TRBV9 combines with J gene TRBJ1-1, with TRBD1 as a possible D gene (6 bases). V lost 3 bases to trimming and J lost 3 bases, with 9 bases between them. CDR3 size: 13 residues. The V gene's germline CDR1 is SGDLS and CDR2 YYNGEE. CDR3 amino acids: CASSARGDTEAFF. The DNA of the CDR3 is TGTGCCAGCAGCGCAAGGGGGGACACTGAAGCTTTCTTT.

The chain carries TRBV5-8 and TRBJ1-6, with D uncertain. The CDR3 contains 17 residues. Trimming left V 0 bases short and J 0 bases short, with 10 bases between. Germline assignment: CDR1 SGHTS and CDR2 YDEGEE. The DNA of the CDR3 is TGTGCCAGCAGCTTGGGAGTTAAAAGCTCCTATAATTCACCCCTCCACTTT. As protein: CASSLGVKSSYNSPLHF.

The CDR3 sequence is CASSLDRGVGYTF. In DNA, the CDR3 is TGTGCCAGCAGCTTAGATCGCGGGGTGGGCTACACCTTC. The chain is built from TRBV11-3 and TRBJ1-2; no firm D call. Germline V gene lookup returns CDR1 SGHNT and CDR2 YENEEA. The CDR3 contains 13 residues. Trimming cost V 0 bases and J 8 bases, with 10 bases left between them.

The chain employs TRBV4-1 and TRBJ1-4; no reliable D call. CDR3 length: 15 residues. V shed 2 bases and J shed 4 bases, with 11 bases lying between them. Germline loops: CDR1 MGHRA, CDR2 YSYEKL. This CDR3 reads CASSQSGTGNEKLFF. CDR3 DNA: TGCGCCAGCAGCCAATCGGGCACGGGTAATGAAAAACTGTTTTTT.

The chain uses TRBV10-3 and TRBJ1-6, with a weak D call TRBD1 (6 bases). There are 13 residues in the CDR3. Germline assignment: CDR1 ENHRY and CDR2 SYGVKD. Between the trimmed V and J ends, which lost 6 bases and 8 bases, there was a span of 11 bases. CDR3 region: CAIRRDIYSPLHF. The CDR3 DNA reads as TGTGCCATCAGGCGGGACATTTATTCACCCCTCCACTTT.

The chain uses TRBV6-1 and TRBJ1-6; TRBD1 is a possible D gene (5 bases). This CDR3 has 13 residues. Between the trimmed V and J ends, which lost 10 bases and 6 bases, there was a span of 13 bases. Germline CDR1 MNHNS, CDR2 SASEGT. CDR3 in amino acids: CATKRGLNSPLHF. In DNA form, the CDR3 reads TGTGCCACTAAAAGGGGCCTTAATTCACCCCTCCACTTT.

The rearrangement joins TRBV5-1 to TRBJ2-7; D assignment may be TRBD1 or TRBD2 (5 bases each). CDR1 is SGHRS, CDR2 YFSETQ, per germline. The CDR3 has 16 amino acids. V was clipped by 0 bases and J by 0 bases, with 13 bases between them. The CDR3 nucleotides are TGCGCCAGCAGCTTGGCCTTCCGAGGGGACTCCTACGAGCAGTACTTC. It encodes CASSLAFRGDSYEQYF.

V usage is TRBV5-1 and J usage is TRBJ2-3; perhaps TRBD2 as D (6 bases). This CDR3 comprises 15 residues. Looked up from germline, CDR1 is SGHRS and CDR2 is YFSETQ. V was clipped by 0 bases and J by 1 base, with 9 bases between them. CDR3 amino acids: CASSLVQRGTDTQYF. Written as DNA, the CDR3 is TGCGCCAGCAGCTTGGTTCAGCGGGGCACAGATACGCAGTATTTT.

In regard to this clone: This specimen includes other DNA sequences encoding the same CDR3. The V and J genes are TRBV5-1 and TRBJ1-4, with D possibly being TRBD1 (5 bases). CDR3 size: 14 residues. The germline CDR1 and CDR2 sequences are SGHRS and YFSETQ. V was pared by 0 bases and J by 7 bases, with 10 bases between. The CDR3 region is CASSLGQGGEKLFF. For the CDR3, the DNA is TGCGCCAGCAGCTTGGGGCAGGGAGGTGAAAAACTGTTTTTT.

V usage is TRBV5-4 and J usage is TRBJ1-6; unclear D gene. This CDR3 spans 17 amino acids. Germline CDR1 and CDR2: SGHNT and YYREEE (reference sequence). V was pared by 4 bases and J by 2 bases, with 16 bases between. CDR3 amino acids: CASSRATRTTYNSPLHF. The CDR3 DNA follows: TGTGCCAGCAGCCGCGCAACAAGGACCACCTATAATTCACCCCTCCACTTT.

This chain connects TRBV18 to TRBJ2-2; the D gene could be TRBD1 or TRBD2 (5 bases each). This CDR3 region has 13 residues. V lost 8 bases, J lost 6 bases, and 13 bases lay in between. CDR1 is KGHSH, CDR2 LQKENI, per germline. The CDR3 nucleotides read TGTGCCAGCACGGACGTGGGACCCGGGGAGCTGTTTTTT. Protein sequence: CASTDVGPGELFF.

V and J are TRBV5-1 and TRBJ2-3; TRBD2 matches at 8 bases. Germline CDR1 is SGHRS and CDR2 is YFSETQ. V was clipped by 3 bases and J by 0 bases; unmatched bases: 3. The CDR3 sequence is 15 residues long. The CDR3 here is CASSSRLASTDTQYF. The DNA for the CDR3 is TGCGCCAGCAGCTCAAGACTAGCGAGCACAGATACGCAGTATTTT.

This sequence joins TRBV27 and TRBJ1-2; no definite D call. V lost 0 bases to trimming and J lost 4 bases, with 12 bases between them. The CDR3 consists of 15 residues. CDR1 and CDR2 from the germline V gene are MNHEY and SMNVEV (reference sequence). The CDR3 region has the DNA TGTGCCAGCAGTTTATCGAAAGCAAACTCCTATGGCTACACCTTC. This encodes CASSLSKANSYGYTF.

The CDR3 region has the DNA TGTGCCAGCAGTGCCCCAGGGGTGTACGAGCAGTACTTC. This translates into CASSAPGVYEQYF. The rearrangement uses TRBV6-1 and TRBJ2-7; a possible D gene is TRBD1 (6 bases). The germline V gene has CDR1 MNHNS and CDR2 SASEGT. This CDR3 has 13 amino acids. Trimming cost V 4 bases and J 4 bases, with 11 bases left between them.